This T cell receptor (beta chain) was profiled in a study of cytomegalovirus exposure and HLA in healthy donors (dated by TCRdb to between 2016 and 2019). Background on the whole study: An earlier analysis of 587 of the donors reported approximately 280 Gb of sequence data and around 100 million unique TCR beta sequences obtained from roughly 180 million T cells. Rather than drawing on any new phenotypic data, the later analysis identified candidate immune exposures from TCR beta sequences and the way those sequences occurred across donors. HLA typing included class I and class II loci at four-digit resolution. A separate validation cohort of roughly 130 different subjects was used in addition to the approximately 700-subject first cohort. Among 398 genotyped donors of the cohort, an average of around 240,000 unique TCR beta nucleotide sequences were sequenced per donor, roughly 20% of them non-productive. Several DR-DQ haplotypes were handled as single units for association and clustering, since linkage in the cohort was strong. To study patterns of TCR occurrence, a later analysis re-analyzed previously published TCR beta repertoires from 550 to 800 donors and added high-resolution HLA genotyping. The number of donors typed differed by locus, with 629-630 for A, B, C, DRB1 and DQB1, around 520 for DQA1, over 600 for DPA1, and around 460 for DPB1. Approximately 330 gigabases of sequencing data and 70 million to 95 million unique TCR sequences made up an early release that covered under 750 HLA-typed donors. Donor age, sex, ethnicity and CMV serostatus were compiled alongside the repertoire data. The study profiled the T cell repertoires of hundreds of subjects by immunosequencing and related them to cytomegalovirus serostatus. Of the roughly 410 genotyped donors, approximately 80% were placed in the genetic ancestry cluster associated with self-reported Caucasian donors. An earlier analysis of around 540 of the donors applied high-throughput TCR beta sequencing to assess whether each TCR beta V gene segment acted as functional or pseudogenic. High-throughput TCR immunosequencing, statistical association of individual TCRs with disease status, and machine learning were combined to predict cytomegalovirus infection status. The study aimed to test whether cataloging public T cell receptors could reveal signatures of past pathogen exposure. All discovery cohort repertoires had been generated using a single sequencing platform. In a later genetic analysis, genome-wide SNP genotypes for 398 of the 666 donors were used, and that subset was treated as a discovery cohort.

On the study overall, not on this receptor specifically: In vitro tests confirmed that three of the cytomegalovirus-associated TCR beta chains recognize cytomegalovirus antigens. The classifier was reported to diagnose cytomegalovirus status with high specificity and sensitivity in both the original and validation cohorts. V-gene and J-gene trimming of TCR beta chains was associated with a missense DCLRE1C variant in a later genetic analysis, and the association was replicated in an independent cohort. It was suggested by the authors that the approach could potentially be generalized to other disease states and immunological phenotypes. A later analysis found that TCR association rates varied across HLA loci, with DRB1 alleles showing the most associated TCRs and HLA-C alleles the fewest. The earlier analysis of around 600 of the donors excluded roughly 17 rarely observed V segments, including chromosome 9 orphons, because counts were too low. Some IMGT-functional V segments, including TRBV6-2 and TRBV6-3, could not be told apart with the 87-base-pair reads, so those segments were excluded. Linkage disequilibrium might explain the correlated functional status among segregating V segments, but an unknown experimental factor could not be excluded. In a later genetic analysis, fewer N-insertions in productive TCRs were reported among donors in an Asian-associated ancestry cluster than the approximately 630-donor mean. A later analysis reported that several top co-occurrence clusters appeared linked to parvovirus B19, influenza, CMV and Epstein-Barr virus. Because HLA typing was unavailable for some donors at each locus, only the typed subset was used in association tests. Specific HLA alleles were associated with 15,000 to 20,000 TCR beta sequences at a false discovery rate of 0.05 in a later analysis. The study listed approximately 160 TCR beta chains as associated with cytomegalovirus. Strong co-occurrence of HLA alleles, especially DR and DQ, made assigning TCR associations to individual alleles difficult. CMV serostatus was the only immune exposure information available for the cohort. While some public TCRs were present in many individuals, most TCR sequences turned up only very rarely across donors. Compared with equally common non-associated chains, HLA-associated TCR beta chains in a later analysis were more clonally expanded and had lower generation probabilities. The cohort was sequenced for TCR beta chains only, and without alpha or paired-chain data the features that could be detected were limited. A cluster of highly shared sequence variants was judged likely to be a technical artifact of the sequencing pipeline. Broadly in line with IMGT annotations, most TCR beta V segments showed up in productive rearrangements about 87% or about 30% of the time in an earlier analysis of some 590 of the donors. A further reported finding was that TCR beta sequences accurately predicted the HLA-A and HLA-B alleles for most subjects in the first cohort. Presence/absence analyses assumed roughly uniform sequencing depth across donors, an assumption that may not hold. Most CMV-associated TCR beta chains appeared to be HLA-restricted in a later analysis, and the HLA associations seemed to be driven largely by CMV exposure.

The cohort was made up of about 610 healthy bone marrow donors. At the time of sampling, every cohort member was nominally healthy, though immune exposures that went unrecorded were likely present. Of the 610 or so cohort members, approximately 280 had positive CMV serostatus and around 350 had negative CMV serostatus, and CMV serostatus was not recorded for the donor. Every donor gave a peripheral blood sample, and the peripheral blood mononuclear cells from that sample were used for TCR beta sequencing. The Qiagen DNeasy Blood Extraction Kit was used to extract genomic DNA from the blood cell samples. To note about this clone: The clone's antigen remains unknown. One base away there is no much larger clone; base qualities are not given.

Library preparation employed the immunoSEQ multiplex PCR assay. The multiplex PCR relied on a mix of 60 forward primers for TCR Vbeta segments and 13 reverse primers for TCR Jbeta segments. A multiplex PCR assay on genomic DNA amplified the CDR3 region of rearranged TCR beta genes. The amplified TCR beta libraries were sequenced on the Illumina HiSeq System as 87-base-pair reads. Per the original workflow: Across the 500 to 750 repertoires, a later analysis counted about 81 million unique TCR beta chains, 9.5 million to 13 million of which were shared by at least two donors. Raw reads were error-corrected and collapsed into unique sequences with a nearest-neighbor algorithm that merged closely related sequences to remove PCR and sequencing errors. CDR3 sequences were aligned to IMGT reference sequences to assign V, D and J gene segments. For a sequence to be retained, a match of at least six nucleotides was required to both a V gene segment and a J gene segment. A rearrangement counted as productive if the CDR3 had no stop codons and remained in frame with V and J, and every other rearrangement counted as non-productive. Following IMGT convention, CDR3 was defined as the stretch from the second conserved V-encoded cysteine to the conserved J-encoded phenylalanine. In an earlier analysis of more than 550 of the donors, sequences lacking an unambiguous match to a single V gene segment were excluded. In an earlier analysis of several hundred of the donors, V segments were called functional above 56.7% productive rearrangements and were called segregating when the between-donor standard deviation exceeded 5%. A statistical classification framework was built for diagnosing cytomegalovirus status from the catalog of TCR beta chain sequences. In a later analysis, V and J genes were assigned by comparing TCR nucleotide sequences against IMGT/GENE-DB human TR gene sequences. The TCRdist pipeline was used in a later analysis to assign CDR3 sequences and most-parsimonious VDJ recombination scenarios. A later analysis defined each TCR beta chain by its CDR3 amino acid sequence plus V-gene family, and excluded reads lacking a unique V-gene family. In a later analysis, approximately 640 highly shared, low-generation-probability nucleotide sequences were removed to address suspected cross-contamination and a sequencing artifact. In a later analysis, a clonal expansion index was calculated for each public chain from normalized within-repertoire ranks of inferred template counts. A later analysis computed generation probabilities with a VDJ recombination model fitted to out-of-frame rearrangements, and checked the results against IGoR. A later analysis scored TCR-TCR, TCR-HLA and TCR-CMV co-occurrence with hypergeometric tests, applying a repertoire-size bias correction to TCR pairs. False discovery rates were estimated in a later analysis by permuting HLA or CMV assignments 20 times. In a later analysis, co-occurring TCRs were grouped using DBSCAN, with TCRdist sequence similarity added in when clustering inside HLA-allele-positive subsets. Repertoires with fewer than 30,000 or more than 120,000 public chains were left out of co-occurrence clustering, as were a handful of repertoires with anomalous nucleotide sharing. This immuneACCESS table, as held by TCRdb, lists in-frame sequences with V and J called but not all clones. Of the missing ones, under half trace to an unresolved V gene in checked studies; the others have no known cause. That table furnishes V, J and clone size, whereas the DNA furnished D and trimming. Within this sample are around 94,000 clones, with about 62% of them counted one time only. Jointly, the top ten make up approximately 4.3% of the sample.

V lost 4 bases and J lost 5 bases; the stretch between them is 20 bases long. The germline V gene encodes CDR1 SGHDN and CDR2 FVKESK. From the cysteine through the phenylalanine, the CDR3 covers 17 amino acids. Just the 51-base CDR3 DNA is kept, in frame starting at base 1. Here the chain combines TRBV14 and TRBJ2-2, with TRBD1 perhaps the D gene, on 6 matching bases. The receptor was derived from a human donor in good health. What was sequenced was PBMCs. The nucleotide sequence is given as TGTGCCAGCAGCCCTCTCCGAGGGGGAGTTGGTACCGGGGAGCTGTTTTTT. Its protein is CASSPLRGGVGTGELFF.